This T cell receptor (beta chain) was identified in a study of technical replicates of blood from several donors. Method: immunoSEQ multiplex PCR; TCRdb's copy keeps in-frame clones and lacks some. This repertoire shows approximately 81,000 clones, roughly four fifths found once; its top ten account for around 3.9%. CDR1 is SGHTA and CDR2 is FQGTGA in the germline V gene. J was trimmed by 5 bases and V by 0 bases; bases with no gene match: 5. The CDR3 has 15 amino acids. The receptor was derived from a human donor in good health. Some clones in this sample may be carry-over from other donors' samples. The rearrangement uses TRBV7-3 and TRBJ1-1; 8 bases map to TRBD1. Sequenced: PBMCs. In nucleotides, the CDR3 is TGTGCCAGCAGCTTAACCGTACAGGGGGAGACTGAAGCTTTCTTT. It specifies CASSLTVQGETEAFF.